Each of the 26 T cell receptor beta chains below was sequenced from the same sample in a study of early T cells in non-severe SARS-CoV-2 infection. Via MiXCR, TCRdb re-called the 5' RACE reads, giving one row per CDR3 protein. The sample yields 65,000 to 70,000 distinct CDR3 sequences, 11% seen once. Sequenced sample: whole blood. The receptors stem from an adult who was a healthcare worker with PCR-confirmed SARS-CoV-2 infection or an uninfected control (not recorded which).

J is TRBJ2-7 and V is TRBV2; D perhaps matches TRBD2 (6 bases). Germline V lookup: CDR1 SNHLY, CDR2 FYNNEI. V was clipped by 7 bases and J by 7 bases, with 11 bases between them. The CDR3 has 11 amino acids. CDR3 loop: CASKPGGEQYF. The CDR3 DNA reads as TGTGCCAGCAAGCCCGGAGGGGAGCAGTACTTC.

The chain links TRBV11-2 to TRBJ2-1; tentative D call: TRBD1 (6 bases). Looked up from germline, CDR1 is SGHAT and CDR2 is FQNNGV. V was trimmed by 4 bases and J by 9 bases, leaving 19 bases between them. The length of the CDR3 is 15 residues. The CDR3 sequence: CASSSSTGFSSEQFF. The CDR3 DNA sequence: TGTGCCAGCAGCTCGAGTACAGGGTTTTCGTCTGAGCAGTTCTTC.

This clonotype was picked up many times. The chain joins TRBV25-1 to TRBJ2-5; 10 nucleotides line up with TRBD2. J lost 5 bases, V lost 1 base, and 4 bases had no gene match. The CDR3 extends over 15 amino acids. CDR1 is MGHDK and CDR2 is SYGVNS in the germline V gene. The CDR3 is CASSEWVSGRETQYF. For the CDR3, the DNA is TGTGCCAGCAGTGAATGGGTTAGCGGGAGGGAGACCCAGTACTTC.

This clonotype was found many times. This chain uses TRBV7-8 with TRBJ2-6; D might be TRBD1 (5 bases). The germline CDR1 and CDR2 sequences are SGHVS and FQNEAQ. The length of the CDR3 is 15 residues. Trimming shortened V by 4 bases and J by 4 bases, and 11 bases separated the two germline ends. CDR3 in DNA: TGTGCCAGCAGCTCCAGGGCATCCGGGGCCAACGTCCTGACTTTC. Encoded protein: CASSSRASGANVLTF.

A few counts support this clonotype. The rearrangement uses TRBV11-2 and TRBJ2-2; D remains unclear. CDR3 size: 12 residues. Germline V gene sequence: CDR1 SGHAT, CDR2 FQNNGV. V lost 3 bases and J lost 8, with 7 bases in between. CDR3 loop: CASSLSGGELFF. The CDR3 DNA reads TGTGCCAGCAGCTTGAGTGGAGGGGAGCTGTTTTTT.

This clonotype has more than one count but fewer than ten. This sequence joins TRBV11-2 and TRBJ2-7, with TRBD1 as a possible D gene (5 bases). The V gene's germline CDR1 is SGHAT and CDR2 FQNNGV. This CDR3 is built from 14 residues. The germline V and J ends were trimmed by 0 bases and 3 bases, with 9 bases remaining between them. The CDR3 sequence: CASSLDLQGYEQYF. The CDR3 coding sequence is TGTGCCAGCAGCTTAGATCTCCAGGGCTACGAGCAGTACTTC. Complete variable domain (other parts from reference TRBV11-2 and TRBJ2-7): EAGVAQSPRYKIIEKRQSVAFWCNPISGHATLYWYQQILGQGPKLLIQFQNNGVVDDSQLPKDRFSAERLKGVDSTLKIQPAKLEDSAVYLCASSLDLQGYEQYFGPGTRLTVT.

This clonotype was observed a handful of times. The chain links TRBV7-6 to TRBJ2-3; TRBD2 agrees at 12 bases. V gave up 5 bases and J gave up 7 bases; unmatched junction bases: 13. The CDR3 loop spans 17 amino acids. CDR1 is SGHVS, CDR2 FNYEAQ, per germline. The CDR3 nucleotides read TGTGCCAGCAGCCCCGTACCCACTAGCGGGAGGAGTAATACGCAGTATTTT. It yields the protein CASSPVPTSGRSNTQYF.

The gene calls are TRBV7-9 and TRBJ2-5, with a possible D match to TRBD2 (7 bases). Germline V gene sequence: CDR1 SEHNR, CDR2 FQNEAQ (reference sequence). V lost 7 bases to trimming and J lost 3 bases, with 18 bases between them. This CDR3 is built from 15 residues. In DNA, the CDR3 is TGTGCCAGCACCAAAGGGGGGCTAGCGGAAGAGACCCAGTACTTC. It codes for CASTKGGLAEETQYF.

This clonotype was seen repeatedly, ten times or more. The rearrangement links TRBV18 to TRBJ2-3, with 7 nucleotides matching TRBD2. From germline, CDR1 is KGHSH and CDR2 LQKENI. The CDR3 extends over 13 amino acids. J was trimmed by 11 bases and V by 0 bases; bases with no gene match: 5. The CDR3 loop reads CASSPPREREQYF. The CDR3 DNA is TGTGCCAGCTCACCACCGCGGGAGAGGGAGCAGTATTTT.

This clonotype was counted only a few times. In DNA form, the CDR3 reads TGTGCCAGCAGCCCGAAAGGGTACTATGGCTACACCTTC. As protein: CASSPKGYYGYTF. This sequence joins TRBV5-4 and TRBJ1-2; D is undetermined. V lost 4 bases, J lost 3 bases, and 10 bases lay in between. CDR3 length: 13 amino acids. Germline V lookup: CDR1 SGHNT, CDR2 YYREEE (reference sequence).

This clonotype has just a few counts. This chain joins TRBV6-5 and TRBJ2-1; 9 bases are shared with TRBD2. Germline CDR1 and CDR2: MNHEY and SVGAGI. This CDR3 has 17 amino acids. Unmatched junction bases numbered 10, after V lost 6 bases and J lost 1 base. The CDR3 DNA is TGTGCCAGCAGACCCCTTAGCGGGAGCCGATCCTACAATGAGCAGTTCTTC. Translation gives CASRPLSGSRSYNEQFF.

The chain employs TRBV6-1 and TRBJ2-3; the D gene is possibly TRBD2 (5 bases). CDR3 length equals 15 residues. Germline CDR1 is MNHNS and CDR2 is SASEGT. The ends were cut back, 6 bases at V and 0 bases at J, with 13 bases in the middle. For the CDR3, the DNA is TGTGCCAGCAGCCGCCGGACTCAGAGCACAGATACGCAGTATTTT. The encoded protein is CASSRRTQSTDTQYF.

This clonotype occurred a few times. The chain carries TRBV27 and TRBJ2-5; no clear D. Germline V gene sequence: CDR1 MNHEY, CDR2 SMNVEV (reference sequence). The V end was cut by 5 bases, the J end by 5 bases, with 9 bases between. The CDR3 is 12 residues long. CDR3 bases: TGTGCCAGCAGTCCCTCCGGGGAGACCCAGTACTTC. Translation gives CASSPSGETQYF.

This clonotype was found a few times. This CDR3 reads CSDAGQHF. The CDR3 DNA is TGCAGTGATGCAGGGCAGCATTTT. The rearrangement links TRBV20-1 to TRBJ1-5, with D perhaps TRBD1 (5 bases). Germline CDR1 DFQATT, CDR2 SNEGSKA (reference sequence). V shed 7 bases and J shed 13 bases, with 8 bases lying between them. The CDR3 covers 8 residues.

This clonotype was detected ten times or more. The V gene is TRBV10-3, the J gene TRBJ2-7; 13 bases match TRBD2. The trim removed 4 bases at V and 3 bases at J, leaving 15 bases unmatched. The CDR3 is 19 residues long. Germline V gives CDR1 ENHRY, CDR2 SYGVKD. The CDR3 DNA reads TGTGCCATCAGTGGGACCGGGACTAGCGGGATCCCCCTCAACTACGAGCAGTACTTC. It translates to CAISGTGTSGIPLNYEQYF.

This clonotype has more than one count but fewer than ten. The V call is TRBV28, the J call TRBJ2-7; a possible D gene is TRBD1 (7 bases). This CDR3 comprises 15 residues. CDR1 and CDR2 (germline): MDHEN, SYDVKM. V lost 3 bases and J lost 3, with 15 bases in between. The CDR3 DNA reads as TGTGCCAGCAGTTTTGTCTCAGGGGGGAACTACGAGCAGTACTTC. Translated: CASSFVSGGNYEQYF.

This sequence joins TRBV6-6 and TRBJ1-5; 7 bases map to TRBD1. Germline V CDR1 and CDR2: MNHNY, SVGAGI (reference sequence). Losses at the gene ends were 6 bases for V and 0 bases for J; bases not matched to a gene: 5. The CDR3 spans 15 residues. The CDR3 sequence: CASSYTGDSNQPQHF. The DNA for the CDR3 is TGTGCCAGCAGCTATACAGGGGATAGCAATCAGCCCCAGCATTTT.

By proportion, this clonotype is medium-sized. The junction departs from the called germline gene at one end, perhaps through a read error. This CDR3 is CASSQNEGGGIHF. The CDR3 DNA is TGTGCCAGCAGCCAAAACGAGGGCGGCGGGATCCACTTC. The chain carries TRBV4-2 and TRBJ2-7; the D gene is possibly TRBD2 (6 bases). This CDR3 region has 13 residues. Germline V gene data show CDR1 as LGHNA and CDR2 as YNFKEQ.

This clonotype was counted at least ten times. This chain connects TRBV3-1 to TRBJ2-5; TRBD2 is a possible D gene (5 bases). There are 15 residues in the CDR3. Germline V gene sequence: CDR1 LGHDT, CDR2 YNNKEL (reference sequence). V was cut by 1 base and J by 0 bases, with 9 bases left in between. The CDR3, as DNA: TGTGCCAGCAGCCAAGGACGGGGTGACCAAGAGACCCAGTACTTC. Translation: CASSQGRGDQETQYF.

This clonotype was found many times. The chain recombines TRBV21-1 with TRBJ1-1; the listed D gene, TRBD1, was not tested against the DNA. TRBV21-1 constitutes a pseudogene. The CDR3 covers 18 residues. The CDR3 region is CASSKAVRDSSSDTEAFF. CDR3 DNA sequence: TGTGCCAGCAGCAAAGCCGTCCGTGACAGCTCGTCAGACACTGAAGCTTTCTTT.

CDR3 sequence (DNA): TGTGCCAGCAGTTTGGGGGAAAATGGCTACACCTTC. Residues: CASSLGENGYTF. The V call is TRBV12-3 or TRBV12-4, the J call TRBJ1-2, with D possibly being TRBD1 (5 bases). This CDR3 spans 12 amino acids. Trimming shortened V by 3 bases and J by 6 bases, and 8 bases separated the two germline ends.

The chain carries TRBV13 and TRBJ2-1, with TRBD2 as a possible D gene (7 bases). Germline V gives CDR1 PRHDT, CDR2 FYEKMQ (reference sequence). The CDR3 is made up of 14 amino acids. Trimming cost V 0 bases and J 8 bases, with 11 bases left between them. For the CDR3, the DNA is TGTGCCAGCAGCTTAGGCCGGGGGGCCTATGAGCAGTTCTTC. It is translated as CASSLGRGAYEQFF. Variable domain in full (rest from reference TRBV13 and TRBJ2-1): AAGVIQSPRHLIKEKRETATLKCYPIPRHDTVYWYQQGPGQDPQFLISFYEKMQSDKGSIPDRFSAQQFSDYHSELNMSSLELGDSALYFCASSLGRGAYEQFFGPGTRLTVL.

V gene TRBV29-1 combines with J gene TRBJ1-5, with D possibly being TRBD1 (5 bases). V was clipped by 4 bases and J by 7 bases, with 20 bases between them. This CDR3 is 15 amino acids long. Germline CDR1 and CDR2: SQVTM and ANQGSEA. The CDR3 here is CSVASYSGAGQPQHF. The CDR3 DNA reads as TGCAGCGTTGCCTCTTATAGCGGGGCAGGACAGCCCCAGCATTTT.

This clonotype was counted only a few times. V gene TRBV6-1 combines with J gene TRBJ2-1; D perhaps matches TRBD2 (5 bases). The CDR3 extends over 16 amino acids. CDR1 MNHNS and CDR2 SASEGT come from the germline V gene. V dropped 1 base and J dropped 8 bases, with 18 bases sitting between them. CDR3 nucleotide sequence: TGTGCCAGCAGTGAAGGCTTCGGGGTCGCTTGGGATGAGCAGTTCTTC. Its translation: CASSEGFGVAWDEQFF.

The chain joins TRBV15 to TRBJ2-1; D unclear. CDR3 length equals 13 residues. Germline loops: CDR1 LNHNV, CDR2 YYDKDF (reference sequence). V was trimmed by 0 bases and J by 4 bases, leaving 4 bases between them. The CDR3 DNA sequence: TGTGCCACCAGCAGAGATTCGTACAATGAGCAGTTCTTC. Translation gives CATSRDSYNEQFF.

This clonotype turned up a few times. This sequence joins TRBV9 and TRBJ2-1; unclear D gene. V was cut by 3 bases and J by 6 bases, with 4 bases left in between. The CDR3 length is 11 residues. Looked up from germline, CDR1 is SGDLS and CDR2 is YYNGEE. The CDR3 DNA is TGTGCCAGCAGCGACCTCAATGAGCAGTTCTTC. Amino acids: CASSDLNEQFF.